The source of this T cell receptor beta chain is a study of blood T cell repertoires in COVID-19 (dated by TCRdb to about 2020). For context, the study as a whole: Samples from collaborators originated in the United States, Italy and Spain and spanned both the acute and convalescent phases of COVID-19. The prospective study material was composed of cDNA or gDNA derived from T cells, B-cell-depleted T cells, or PBMCs. The samples were drawn from two sources: the first 160 participants of the ongoing ImmuneRACE study, and 1,254 subjects contributed by 6 global collaborators. A freely available public database, intended as a resource for researchers studying the immune response to SARS-CoV-2, is where the repertoires were released. Deeply sampled blood TCRbeta repertoires from subjects exposed to, actively infected with, or recovered from COVID-19 were included in the dataset. HLA class I and class II types, where available, came from metadata supplied by the sample provider rather than from assay-based typing. Sample metadata almost always included a de-identified subject ID, COVID-19 status, age in years and sex. What the work shows at the level of the full study, not this receptor alone: How much clinical and demographic metadata was included differed by source and by participant, and the metadata was provided uncurated.

V is cut by 9 bases and J by 5 bases, and the space between the germline ends is 17 bases. The CDR3 runs 13 amino acids, cysteine and phenylalanine included. The read is trimmed to its CDR3 DNA, 39 bases read in frame from base 1. The germline V gene yields SGHTS for CDR1 and YDEGEE for CDR2. TCRbeta CDR3 regions were amplified from genomic DNA by means of the immunoSEQ Assay, a bias-controlled multiplex PCR. In the paper's pipeline: Within the assay, amplification of reference gene primers was used to estimate how many nucleated cells each sample contained. To quantify the absolute abundance of each unique TCRbeta CDR3 rearrangement, sequence reads were collapsed and filtered. For each sample, productive Simpson clonality was calculated by taking the square root of Simpson's diversity index across productive rearrangements. In its TCRdb copy, this immuneACCESS table keeps in-frame sequences only and misses some clones. Where compared with another copy, unresolved V genes explain less than half of these, and the others have no known cause. V, J and clone size reflect that table, while D and trimming were determined from the DNA. The table for this sample lists hundreds of thousands of clones; more than 75% of them were counted only once. 1.5% to 2% of the sample is in the top ten clones.

A second Seattle source provided samples from volunteer blood donors who had recovered from COVID-19. Whole blood was collected in K2EDTA tubes by collaborating institutions according to the institutions' own protocols. For TCRbeta analysis, collaborator samples were shipped as frozen whole blood, as isolated PBMCs, or as DNA extracted from either sample type. As to this clone: What this receptor recognizes is not known. No per-base quality is available; no much larger clone lies one base away.

The rearranged segments are TRBV5-8 and TRBJ2-5, with TRBD2 as a weak D call on 5 bases. The source material was peripheral blood. The TCR sequence derives from a woman aged 55 to 70 who had recovered from COVID-19. The DNA sequence is given as TGTGCCACCCGACCCCGGGGTAGGGAGACCCAGTACTTC. Its amino acids are CATRPRGRETQYF.